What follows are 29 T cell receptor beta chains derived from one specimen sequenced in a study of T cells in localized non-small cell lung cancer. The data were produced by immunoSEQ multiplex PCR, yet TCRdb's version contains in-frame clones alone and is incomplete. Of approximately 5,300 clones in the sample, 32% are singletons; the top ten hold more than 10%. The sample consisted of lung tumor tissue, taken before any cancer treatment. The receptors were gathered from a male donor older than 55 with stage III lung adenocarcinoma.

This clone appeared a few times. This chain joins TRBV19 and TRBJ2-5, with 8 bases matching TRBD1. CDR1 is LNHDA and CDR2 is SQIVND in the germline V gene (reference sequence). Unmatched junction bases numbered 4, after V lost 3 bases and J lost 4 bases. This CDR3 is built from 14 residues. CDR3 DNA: TGTGCCAGTAGTATTAAACAGGGGGTAGAGACCCAGTACTTC. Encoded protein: CASSIKQGVETQYF.

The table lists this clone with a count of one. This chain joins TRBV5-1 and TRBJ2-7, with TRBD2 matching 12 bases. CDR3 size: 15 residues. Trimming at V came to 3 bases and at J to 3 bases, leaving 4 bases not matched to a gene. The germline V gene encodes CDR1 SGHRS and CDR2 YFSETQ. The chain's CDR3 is CASSWGLAGIYEQYF. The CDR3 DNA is TGCGCCAGCAGCTGGGGACTAGCGGGCATCTACGAGCAGTACTTC.

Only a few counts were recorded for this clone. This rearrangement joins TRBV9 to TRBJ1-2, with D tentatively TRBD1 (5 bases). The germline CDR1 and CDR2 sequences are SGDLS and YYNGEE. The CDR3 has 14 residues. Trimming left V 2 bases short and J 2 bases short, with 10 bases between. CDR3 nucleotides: TGTGCCAGCAGCGTGGCGGGGACCAACTATGGCTACACCTTC. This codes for CASSVAGTNYGYTF.

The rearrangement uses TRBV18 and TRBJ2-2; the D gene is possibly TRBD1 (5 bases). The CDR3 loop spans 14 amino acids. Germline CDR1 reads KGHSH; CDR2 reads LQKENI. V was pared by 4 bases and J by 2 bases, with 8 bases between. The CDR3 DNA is TGTGCCAGCTCACTGCAGGGAAACACCGGGGAGCTGTTTTTT. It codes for CASSLQGNTGELFF.

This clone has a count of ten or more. CDR3: CASSLGRAGGDYGYTF. The CDR3 DNA sequence: TGTGCCAGCAGCTTAGGCCGGGCAGGGGGAGACTATGGCTACACCTTC. The chain joins TRBV11-3 to TRBJ1-2; 7 bases are shared with TRBD1. The CDR3 is 16 amino acids. The germline V gene encodes CDR1 SGHNT and CDR2 YENEEA. V dropped 1 base and J dropped 3; count of bases not matched to a gene: 8.

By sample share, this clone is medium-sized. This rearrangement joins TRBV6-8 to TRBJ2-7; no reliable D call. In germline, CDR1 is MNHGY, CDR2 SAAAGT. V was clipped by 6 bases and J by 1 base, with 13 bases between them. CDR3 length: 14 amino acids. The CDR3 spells CASRNAGDSYEQYF. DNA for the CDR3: TGTGCCAGCAGGAACGCAGGAGATTCCTACGAGCAGTACTTC.

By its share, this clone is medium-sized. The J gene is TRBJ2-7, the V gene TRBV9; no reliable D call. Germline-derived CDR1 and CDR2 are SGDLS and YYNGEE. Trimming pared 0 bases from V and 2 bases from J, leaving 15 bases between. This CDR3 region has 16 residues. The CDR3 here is CASSVDPARGTYEQYF. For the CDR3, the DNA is TGTGCCAGCAGCGTAGATCCGGCACGTGGCACCTACGAGCAGTACTTC. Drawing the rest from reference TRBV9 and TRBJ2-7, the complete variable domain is DSGVTQTPKHLITATGQRVTLRCSPRSGDLSVYWYQQSLDQGLQFLIQYYNGEERAKGNILERFSAQQFPDLHSELNLSSLELGDSALYFCASSVDPARGTYEQYFGPGTRLTVT.

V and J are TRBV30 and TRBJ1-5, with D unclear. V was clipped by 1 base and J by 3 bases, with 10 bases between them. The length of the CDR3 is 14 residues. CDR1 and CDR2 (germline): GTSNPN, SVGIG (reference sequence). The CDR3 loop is CAWSGPADNQPQHF. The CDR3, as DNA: TGTGCCTGGAGTGGGCCAGCAGACAATCAGCCCCAGCATTTT. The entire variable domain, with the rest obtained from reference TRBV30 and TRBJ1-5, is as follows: SQTIHQWPATLVQPVGSPLSLECTVEGTSNPNLYWYRQAAGRGLQLLFYSVGIGQISSEVPQNLSASRPQDRQFILSSKKLLLSDSGFYLCAWSGPADNQPQHFGDGTRLSIL.

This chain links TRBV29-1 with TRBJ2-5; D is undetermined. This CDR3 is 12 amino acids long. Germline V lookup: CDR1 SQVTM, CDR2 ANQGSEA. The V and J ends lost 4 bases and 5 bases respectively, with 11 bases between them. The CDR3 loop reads CSVVPSMETQYF. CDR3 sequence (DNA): TGCAGCGTTGTCCCCAGCATGGAGACCCAGTACTTC. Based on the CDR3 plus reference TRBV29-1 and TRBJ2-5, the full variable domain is SAVISQKPSRDICQRGTSLTIQCQVDSQVTMMFWYRQQPGQSLTLIATANQGSEATYESGFVIDKFPISRPNLTFSTLTVSNMSPEDSSIYLCSVVPSMETQYFGPGTRLLVL.

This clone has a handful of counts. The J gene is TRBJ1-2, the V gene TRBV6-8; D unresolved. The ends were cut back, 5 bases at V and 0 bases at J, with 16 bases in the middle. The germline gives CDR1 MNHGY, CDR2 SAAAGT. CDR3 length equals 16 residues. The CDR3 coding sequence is TGTGCCAGCAGTGTGGTAAGGACCGCAACTAACTATGGCTACACCTTC. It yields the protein CASSVVRTATNYGYTF.

The CDR3 is CASRTSGGTGELFF. The CDR3 DNA reads as TGTGCCAGTAGGACTAGCGGGGGCACCGGGGAGCTGTTTTTT. The rearrangement uses TRBV19 and TRBJ2-2, with 12 bases identical to TRBD2. The CDR3 runs to 14 residues. Germline loops: CDR1 LNHDA, CDR2 SQIVND (reference sequence). Germline trimming cut 6 bases from V and 4 bases from J; bases unmatched to any gene: 0. The full variable domain, in which reference TRBV19 and TRBJ2-2 provide the parts outside the CDR3, is DGGITQSPKYLFRKEGQNVTLSCEQNLNHDAMYWYRQDPGQGLRLIYYSQIVNDFQKGDIAEGYSVSREKKESFPLTVTSAQKNPTAFYLCASRTSGGTGELFFGEGSRLTVL.

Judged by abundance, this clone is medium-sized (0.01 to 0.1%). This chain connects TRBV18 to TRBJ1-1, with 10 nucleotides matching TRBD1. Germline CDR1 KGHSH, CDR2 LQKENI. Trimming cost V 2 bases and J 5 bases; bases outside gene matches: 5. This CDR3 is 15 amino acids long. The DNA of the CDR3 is TGTGCCAGCTCACCAGGACAGGGGGTATGGACTGAAGCTTTCTTT. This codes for CASSPGQGVWTEAFF.

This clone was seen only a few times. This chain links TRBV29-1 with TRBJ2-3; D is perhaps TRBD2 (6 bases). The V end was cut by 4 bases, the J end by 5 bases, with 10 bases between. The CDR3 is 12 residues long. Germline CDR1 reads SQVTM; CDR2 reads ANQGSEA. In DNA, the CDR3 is TGCAGCGTTGGGCAGGGAGGAGATACGCAGTATTTT. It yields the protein CSVGQGGDTQYF.

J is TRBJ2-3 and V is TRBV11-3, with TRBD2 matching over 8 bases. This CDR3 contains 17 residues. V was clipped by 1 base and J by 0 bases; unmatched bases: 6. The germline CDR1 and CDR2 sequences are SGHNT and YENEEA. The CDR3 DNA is TGTGCCAGCAGCTTAGGGGCTAGCGGGTCTAGCACAGATACGCAGTATTTT. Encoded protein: CASSLGASGSSTDTQYF.

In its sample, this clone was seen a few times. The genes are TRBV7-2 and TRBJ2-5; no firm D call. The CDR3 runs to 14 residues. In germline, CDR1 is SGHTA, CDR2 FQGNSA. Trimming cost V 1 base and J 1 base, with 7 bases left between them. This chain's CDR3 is CASSLGRTQETQYF. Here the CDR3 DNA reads TGTGCCAGCAGCTTAGGACGGACCCAAGAGACCCAGTACTTC.

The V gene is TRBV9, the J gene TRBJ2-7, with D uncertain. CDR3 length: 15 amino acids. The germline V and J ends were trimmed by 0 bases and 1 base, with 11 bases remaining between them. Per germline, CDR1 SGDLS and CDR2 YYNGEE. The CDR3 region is CASSVGAGLSYEQYF. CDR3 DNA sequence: TGTGCCAGCAGCGTAGGAGCCGGCCTTTCCTACGAGCAGTACTTC. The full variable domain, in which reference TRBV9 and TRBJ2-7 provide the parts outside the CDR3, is DSGVTQTPKHLITATGQRVTLRCSPRSGDLSVYWYQQSLDQGLQFLIQYYNGEERAKGNILERFSAQQFPDLHSELNLSSLELGDSALYFCASSVGAGLSYEQYFGPGTRLTVT.

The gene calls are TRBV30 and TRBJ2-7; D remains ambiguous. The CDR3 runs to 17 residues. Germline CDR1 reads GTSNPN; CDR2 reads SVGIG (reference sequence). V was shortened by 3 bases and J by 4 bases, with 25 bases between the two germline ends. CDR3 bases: TGTGCCTGGAGGCCGTCCTTGCGTAGGGCTGCTCGATACGAGCAGTACTTC. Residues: CAWRPSLRRAARYEQYF.

In DNA form, the CDR3 reads TGCGCCAGCAGCTTGGGGGTCGCGGGGATGACTGAAGCTTTCTTT. This codes for CASSLGVAGMTEAFF. The rearrangement links TRBV5-1 to TRBJ1-1, with no clear D. In germline, CDR1 is SGHRS, CDR2 YFSETQ. Between the trimmed V and J ends, which lost 0 bases and 5 bases, there was a span of 14 bases. The CDR3 has 15 amino acids.

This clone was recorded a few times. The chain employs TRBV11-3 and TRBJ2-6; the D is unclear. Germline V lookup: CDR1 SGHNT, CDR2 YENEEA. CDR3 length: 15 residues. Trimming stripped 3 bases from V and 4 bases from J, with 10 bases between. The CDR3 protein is CASSLPPRGANVLTF. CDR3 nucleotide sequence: TGTGCCAGCAGCTTGCCTCCTCGCGGGGCCAACGTCCTGACTTTC.

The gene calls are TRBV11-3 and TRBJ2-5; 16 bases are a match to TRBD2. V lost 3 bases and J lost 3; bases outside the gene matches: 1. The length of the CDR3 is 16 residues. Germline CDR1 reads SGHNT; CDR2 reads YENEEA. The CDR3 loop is CASSLGLAGGKETQYF. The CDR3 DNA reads TGTGCCAGCAGCTTGGGACTAGCGGGAGGGAAAGAGACCCAGTACTTC.

CDR3 sequence (DNA): TGTGCCAGTAGTATACAGACAGCGCAACGGGATAATGAAAAACTGTTTTTT. It codes for CASSIQTAQRDNEKLFF. The chain is built from TRBV19 and TRBJ1-4, with a possible D match to TRBD1 (5 bases). The CDR3 contains 17 residues. Per the germline V gene, CDR1 is LNHDA and CDR2 is SQIVND (reference sequence). V was shortened by 2 bases and J by 4 bases, with 17 bases between the two germline ends.

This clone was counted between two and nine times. Here the CDR3 DNA reads TGTGCCAGCAGTTACTTGGTAGGGGATCCTGGGAACACTGAAGCTTTCTTT. Residues: CASSYLVGDPGNTEAFF. The chain recombines TRBV6-8 with TRBJ1-1, with D perhaps TRBD1 (5 bases). The germline CDR1 and CDR2 sequences are MNHGY and SAAAGT. V was shortened by 1 base and J by 1 base, with 16 bases between the two germline ends. The CDR3 is 17 amino acids.

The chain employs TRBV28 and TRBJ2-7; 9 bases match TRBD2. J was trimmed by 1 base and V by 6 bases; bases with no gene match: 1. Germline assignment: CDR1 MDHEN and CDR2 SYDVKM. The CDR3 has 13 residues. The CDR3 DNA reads TGTGCCAGCAGGGCGGGAGGGTCCTACGAGCAGTACTTC. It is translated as CASRAGGSYEQYF. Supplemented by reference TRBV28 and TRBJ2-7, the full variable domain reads DVKVTQSSRYLVKRTGEKVFLECVQDMDHENMFWYRQDPGLGLRLIYFSYDVKMKEKGDIPEGYSVSREKKERFSLILESASTNQTSMYLCASRAGGSYEQYFGPGTRLTVT.

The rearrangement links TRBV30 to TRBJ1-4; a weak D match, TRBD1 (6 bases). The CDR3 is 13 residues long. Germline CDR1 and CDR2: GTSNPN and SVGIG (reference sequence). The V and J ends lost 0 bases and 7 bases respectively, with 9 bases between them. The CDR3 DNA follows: TGTGCCTGGAGTGTCCAGGGGACTGAAAAACTGTTTTTT. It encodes CAWSVQGTEKLFF.

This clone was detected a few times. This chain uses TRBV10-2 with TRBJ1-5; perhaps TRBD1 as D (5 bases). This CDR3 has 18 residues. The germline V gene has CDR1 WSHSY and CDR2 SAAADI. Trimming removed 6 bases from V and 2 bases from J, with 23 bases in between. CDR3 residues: CASRSQVSRAYGNQPQHF. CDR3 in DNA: TGCGCCAGCAGGAGCCAGGTCTCCAGGGCGTATGGCAATCAGCCCCAGCATTTT.

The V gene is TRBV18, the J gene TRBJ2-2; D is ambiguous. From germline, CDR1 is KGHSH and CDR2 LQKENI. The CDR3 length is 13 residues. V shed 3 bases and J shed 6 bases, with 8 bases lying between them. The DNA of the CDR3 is TGTGCCAGCTCACCGGGCAGGTCCGGGGAGCTGTTTTTT. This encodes CASSPGRSGELFF.

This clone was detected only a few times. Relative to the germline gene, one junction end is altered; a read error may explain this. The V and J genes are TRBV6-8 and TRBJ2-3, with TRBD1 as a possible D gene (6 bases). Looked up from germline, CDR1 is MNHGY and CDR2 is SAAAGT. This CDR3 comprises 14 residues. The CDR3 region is CAISRDINTDTQYF. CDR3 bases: TGTGCCATCAGTAGGGACATTAACACAGATACGCAGTATTTT.

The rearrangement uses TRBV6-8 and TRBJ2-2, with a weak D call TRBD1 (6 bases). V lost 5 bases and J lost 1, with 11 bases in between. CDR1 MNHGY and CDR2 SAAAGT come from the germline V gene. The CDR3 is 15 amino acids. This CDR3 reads CASSGRGQNTGELFF. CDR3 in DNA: TGTGCCAGCAGTGGCCGGGGACAGAACACCGGGGAGCTGTTTTTT.

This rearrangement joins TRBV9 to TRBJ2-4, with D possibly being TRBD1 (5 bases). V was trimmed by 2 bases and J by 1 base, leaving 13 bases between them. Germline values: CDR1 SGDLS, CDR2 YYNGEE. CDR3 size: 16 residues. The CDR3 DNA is TGTGCCAGCAGCGTTCAGGGTTCAATGGCCAAAAACATTCAGTACTTC. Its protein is CASSVQGSMAKNIQYF.